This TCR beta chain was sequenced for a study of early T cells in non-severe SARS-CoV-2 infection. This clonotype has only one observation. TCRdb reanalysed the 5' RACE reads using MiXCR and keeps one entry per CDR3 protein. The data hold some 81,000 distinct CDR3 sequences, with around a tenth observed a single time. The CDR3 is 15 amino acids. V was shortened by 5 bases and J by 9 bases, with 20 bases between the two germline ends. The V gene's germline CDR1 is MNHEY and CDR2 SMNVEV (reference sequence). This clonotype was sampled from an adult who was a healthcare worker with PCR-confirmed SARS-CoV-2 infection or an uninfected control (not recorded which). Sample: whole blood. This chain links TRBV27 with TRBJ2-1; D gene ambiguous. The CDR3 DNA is TGTGCCAGCAGTCCCCCCAGGACGGTTTCGCTTGAGCAGTTCTTC. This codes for CASSPPRTVSLEQFF.